These 19 T cell receptor beta chains came from one sample sequenced in a study of T cell responses to AZD1222 COVID-19 vaccine. The protocol was immunoSEQ multiplex PCR, while the TCRdb copy is restricted to in-frame clones and leaves out a portion. The sample has 67,000 or so clones; 65% to 85% are singletons. The starting material was peripheral blood, obtained on day 0 of AZD1222 vaccination. These receptors came from an adult in good health.

V is TRBV2 and J is TRBJ2-7; the D is unclear. The CDR3 loop spans 14 amino acids. Deletions cut 4 bases from V and 2 bases from J, with 12 bases between. Germline V CDR1 and CDR2: SNHLY, FYNNEI. Here the CDR3 DNA reads TGTGCCAGCAGTGGTGGTGGCAGCGCCTACGAGCAGTACTTC. Protein: CASSGGGSAYEQYF.

The rearrangement links TRBV7-9 to TRBJ2-7, with TRBD2 matching 8 bases. CDR1 is SEHNR and CDR2 is FQNEAQ in the germline V gene (reference sequence). Trimming at V came to 8 bases and at J to 1 base, leaving 4 bases not matched to a gene. The CDR3 has 13 amino acids. In nucleotides, the CDR3 is TGTGCCAGCCGCCGGGAGGGGTCCTACGAGCAGTACTTC. As protein: CASRREGSYEQYF.

V gene TRBV6-1 combines with J gene TRBJ1-5; 11 bases are shared with TRBD1. CDR3 length: 18 amino acids. V lost 2 bases to trimming and J lost 2 bases; unmatched junction nucleotides: 8. Germline values: CDR1 MNHNS, CDR2 SASEGT. For the CDR3, the DNA is TGTGCCAGCAGTGAAAGGACAGGGGGCCCCGTCGGCAATCAGCCCCAGCATTTT. Its translation: CASSERTGGPVGNQPQHF.

This chain links TRBV12-3 or TRBV12-4 with TRBJ1-5, with D unresolved. V lost 3 bases to trimming and J lost 7 bases, with 7 bases between them. The CDR3 is made up of 12 amino acids. The CDR3 spells CASSFIDQPQHF. CDR3 nucleotides: TGTGCCAGCAGTTTCATCGACCAGCCCCAGCATTTT.

The V gene is TRBV2, the J gene TRBJ2-5; 7 bases align to TRBD2. Germline V gene lookup returns CDR1 SNHLY and CDR2 FYNNEI. The CDR3 is made up of 14 amino acids. V trimming: 4 bases; J trimming: 5 bases; junction bases outside the gene matches: 7. The CDR3 region is CASSVEGGRETQYF. For the CDR3, the DNA is TGTGCCAGCAGTGTGGAGGGAGGGAGGGAGACCCAGTACTTC.

The chain couples TRBV7-2 to TRBJ1-2; 8 nucleotides align to TRBD1. CDR1 is SGHTA and CDR2 is FQGNSA in the germline V gene. V lost 1 base, J lost 8 bases, and 6 bases stayed unmatched. The CDR3 has 14 residues. The CDR3 here is CASSLGQGAEGYTF. The CDR3 DNA is TGTGCCAGCAGCTTAGGGCAGGGGGCGGAAGGCTACACCTTC.

V gene TRBV9 combines with J gene TRBJ1-1; 7 positions agree with TRBD1. The V gene end was trimmed by 4 bases and the J gene end by 3 bases; junction bases not matched to a gene: 9. The CDR3 is made up of 15 amino acids. Germline CDR1 is SGDLS and CDR2 is YYNGEE. The CDR3 DNA reads as TGTGCCAGCAGCCCCCGGGAGGGGGCACACACTGAAGCTTTCTTT. Amino acids: CASSPREGAHTEAFF.

The chain recombines TRBV7-9 with TRBJ2-7; no definite D call. Trimming cost V 4 bases and J 0 bases, with 10 bases left between them. Germline assignment: CDR1 SEHNR and CDR2 FQNEAQ (reference sequence). The length of the CDR3 is 14 residues. The CDR3 DNA follows: TGTGCCAGCAGCTCCGGACGGAGCTCCTACGAGCAGTACTTC. Translated: CASSSGRSSYEQYF.

The V call is TRBV7-2, the J call TRBJ1-2, with a weak D call TRBD1 (6 bases). V dropped 3 bases and J dropped 4 bases, with 9 bases sitting between them. From germline, CDR1 is SGHTA and CDR2 FQGNSA. This CDR3 is built from 13 residues. CDR3 coding DNA: TGTGCCAGCAGCTTGGGCAGGGGCTATGGCTACACCTTC. It translates to CASSLGRGYGYTF.

The rearrangement uses TRBV7-9 and TRBJ2-5, with D perhaps matching TRBD1 (5 bases). The germline V and J ends were trimmed by 5 bases and 7 bases, with 5 bases remaining between them. This CDR3 comprises 10 residues. Germline V gene lookup returns CDR1 SEHNR and CDR2 FQNEAQ (reference sequence). As DNA, the CDR3 is TGTGCCAGCAGCGGGGCGACCCAGTACTTC. It is translated as CASSGATQYF.

The chain carries TRBV19 and TRBJ2-3, with TRBD2 identical over 12 bases. With V trimmed by 5 bases and J by 0 bases, 9 bases remained unmatched. There are 18 residues in the CDR3. CDR1 and CDR2 (germline): LNHDA, SQIVND (reference sequence). The CDR3: CASSLPLLAGGSTDTQYF. The CDR3 DNA reads as TGTGCCAGTAGTCTGCCGCTTCTAGCGGGGGGGAGCACAGATACGCAGTATTTT. Complete variable domain (other parts from reference TRBV19 and TRBJ2-3): DGGITQSPKYLFRKEGQNVTLSCEQNLNHDAMYWYRQDPGQGLRLIYYSQIVNDFQKGDIAEGYSVSREKKESFPLTVTSAQKNPTAFYLCASSLPLLAGGSTDTQYFGPGTRLTVL.

CDR3 sequence: CASSLDQNTEAFF. For the CDR3, the DNA is TGCGCCAGCAGCTTGGACCAGAACACTGAAGCTTTCTTT. The chain uses TRBV5-1 and TRBJ1-1; D remains unclear. The V gene lost 0 bases and the J gene lost 1 base, with 4 bases spanning the gap. In germline, CDR1 is SGHRS, CDR2 YFSETQ. This CDR3 spans 13 amino acids.

The chain has TRBV6-5 and TRBJ1-2; D unresolved. The CDR3 extends over 16 amino acids. The germline CDR1 and CDR2 sequences are MNHEY and SVGAGI. The germline V and J ends were trimmed by 0 bases and 0 bases, with 11 bases remaining between them. CDR3: CASSYSKYGTNYGYTF. CDR3 in DNA: TGTGCCAGCAGTTACTCGAAATACGGGACTAACTATGGCTACACCTTC.

The rearrangement joins TRBV30 to TRBJ2-2, with D uncertain. Germline assignment: CDR1 GTSNPN and CDR2 SVGIG (reference sequence). This CDR3 has 15 residues. Trimming removed 0 bases from V and 6 bases from J, with 14 bases in between. The chain's CDR3 is CAWSVLTASSGELFF. CDR3 coding DNA: TGTGCCTGGAGTGTACTTACAGCTTCGTCCGGGGAGCTGTTTTTT.

V gene TRBV11-2 combines with J gene TRBJ2-5, with TRBD2 identical over 8 bases. The V gene end was trimmed by 5 bases and the J gene end by 3 bases; junction bases not matched to a gene: 11. The CDR3 extends over 16 amino acids. The V gene's germline CDR1 is SGHAT and CDR2 FQNNGV. CDR3: CASSPAGGGLKETQYF. Written as DNA, the CDR3 is TGTGCCAGCAGCCCCGCGGGCGGGGGGTTAAAAGAGACCCAGTACTTC.

This chain joins TRBV11-3 and TRBJ2-6; weak D call: TRBD2 (5 bases). Per the germline V gene, CDR1 is SGHNT and CDR2 is YENEEA. CDR3 size: 13 residues. Trimming pared 5 bases from V and 4 bases from J, leaving 6 bases between. CDR3: CASSPGGANVLTF. In nucleotides, the CDR3 is TGTGCCAGCAGCCCGGGGGGGGCCAACGTCCTGACTTTC. The variable domain in full, completed from reference TRBV11-3 and TRBJ2-6, reads EAGVVQSPRYKIIEKKQPVAFWCNPISGHNTLYWYLQNLGQGPELLIRYENEEAVDDSQLPKDRFSAERLKGVDSTLKIQPAELGDSAVYLCASSPGGANVLTFGAGSRLTVL.

This clone was counted once. This chain connects TRBV11-3 to TRBJ1-1, with 7 bases fitting TRBD1. Germline V gives CDR1 SGHNT, CDR2 YENEEA. This CDR3 region has 14 residues. The V gene end was trimmed by 5 bases and the J gene end by 4 bases; junction bases not matched to a gene: 7. The CDR3 nucleotides read TGTGCCAGCAGCCAGGGGGGGGCTGGCACTGAAGCTTTCTTT. Protein sequence: CASSQGGAGTEAFF.

The chain employs TRBV28 and TRBJ1-1; maybe TRBD1 (5 bases). Germline CDR1 reads MDHEN; CDR2 reads SYDVKM. There are 13 residues in the CDR3. Trimming cost V 7 bases and J 4 bases, with 13 bases left between them. The CDR3 loop reads CASNQQGVTEAFF. CDR3 bases: TGTGCCAGCAACCAGCAGGGTGTCACTGAAGCTTTCTTT.

The gene calls are TRBV9 and TRBJ2-5; 13 bases are a match to TRBD2. V dropped 4 bases and J dropped 4; count of bases not matched to a gene: 7. The CDR3 loop spans 16 amino acids. Germline V gene lookup returns CDR1 SGDLS and CDR2 YYNGEE. CDR3 nucleotides: TGTGCCAGCAGCCTAGGGGGACTAGCGGGGCCAGAGACCCAGTACTTC. Translating it yields CASSLGGLAGPETQYF. Based on the CDR3 plus reference TRBV9 and TRBJ2-5, the full variable domain is DSGVTQTPKHLITATGQRVTLRCSPRSGDLSVYWYQQSLDQGLQFLIQYYNGEERAKGNILERFSAQQFPDLHSELNLSSLELGDSALYFCASSLGGLAGPETQYFGPGTRLLVL.